The present entry profiles one T cell receptor (beta chain) with its context. As yet, its antigen is unknown. An end of the junction differs from the germline gene, which may be a read error. The data were obtained in a study of tumor and adjacent non-tumor tissue in lung cancer. CDR1 MGHRA and CDR2 YSYEKL come from the germline V gene. The CDR3 runs to 15 residues. A modified ARM-PCR protocol with three rounds of nested PCR amplified TCRbeta. TCRdb ran MiXCR on the multiplex PCR reads and lists one entry per CDR3 protein. The repertoire holds fewer than 85,000 distinct CDR3 sequences, with around 74% as singletons. No cell sorting was done before RNA was extracted from the tissue. Whole-study findings and limits: Significantly higher TCR diversity was found in tumor than normal lung.

This TCR was sampled from a woman between 50 and 59 years old with non-small cell lung cancer. V is TRBV4-1 and J is TRBJ2-7; tentative D call: TRBD2 (5 bases). The sequencing input was lung tumor tissue. The CDR3 region is CASSQPWRNSYEQYF. In nucleotides, the CDR3 is TGCGCCAGCAGCCAACCCTGGAGGAACTCCTATGAGCAGTACTTC.